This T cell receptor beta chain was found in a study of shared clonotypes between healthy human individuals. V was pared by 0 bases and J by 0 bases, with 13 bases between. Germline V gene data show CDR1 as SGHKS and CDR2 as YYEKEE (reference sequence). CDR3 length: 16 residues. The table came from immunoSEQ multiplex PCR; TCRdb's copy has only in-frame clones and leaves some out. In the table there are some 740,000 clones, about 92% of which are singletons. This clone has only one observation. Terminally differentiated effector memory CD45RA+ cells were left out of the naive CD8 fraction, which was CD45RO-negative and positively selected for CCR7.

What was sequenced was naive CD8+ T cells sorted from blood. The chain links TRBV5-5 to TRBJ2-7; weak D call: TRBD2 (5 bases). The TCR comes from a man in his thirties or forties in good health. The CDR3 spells CASSLAEGQYSYEQYF. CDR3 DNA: TGTGCCAGCAGCTTGGCCGAGGGCCAATACTCCTACGAGCAGTACTTC.